What follows describes a single T cell receptor (beta chain). Its antigen is unidentified. Germline V gene data show CDR1 as DFQATT and CDR2 as SNEGSKA (reference sequence). Deletions cut 1 base from V and 3 bases from J, with 9 bases between. CDR3 length equals 14 residues. PCR was performed a second time for 7 to 11 cycles using a sample-barcoded 5' primer and a J-beta primer mix. TCRdb re-derived calls from the 5' RACE reads in MiXCR, one entry per CDR3 protein. The repertoire includes roughly 570,000 distinct CDR3 sequences, roughly a quarter of them detected once, and around 18% sits in the top ten. This sample is part of a study of blood T cells in healthy people across ages. Findings of the study overall: There were more naive CD4+ cells and higher diversity in long-lived donors than in aged donors.

This sequence was found in a woman in her seventies in good health. The chain couples TRBV20-1 to TRBJ2-2; D is possibly TRBD2 (6 bases). The sample comprised blood. Written as DNA, the CDR3 is TGCAGTGCTAGAGGCGGGACTTACACCGGGGAGCTGTTTTTT. Protein sequence: CSARGGTYTGELFF.